The entry below gives a single TCR beta chain sequence along with its context. Different DNA sequences within this sample yield the same CDR3. This sample is drawn from a study of shared clonotypes between healthy human individuals. The wider study: Donor composition was a couple of women and three men, aged 18 to 49.

Germline assignment: CDR1 MDHEN and CDR2 SYDVKM. V gave up 3 bases and J gave up 2 bases, with 5 bases separating them. The CDR3 is made up of 13 amino acids. Per the authors' pipeline: ImmunoSEQ output lacked quality scores and full-length reads, limiting matched filtering. The repertoire was sequenced with immunoSEQ multiplex PCR; TCRdb's copy has only in-frame clones and lacks some. The DNA gave D and trimming, while V, J and clone size come from that table. The sample has roughly 2,300,000 clones; around 90% are singletons. The TCR comes from a man aged 18 to 35 in good health. Some clones in this sample may be carry-over from other donors' samples. The chain has TRBV28 and TRBJ1-5; D gene unclear. The sequenced material came from naive CD4+ T cells from PBMCs. Subset meaning: CD45RA+ positively selected. Here the CDR3 DNA reads TGTGCCAGCAGTTTCGGCGGCAATCAGCCCCAGCATTTT. Translating gives CASSFGGNQPQHF.